The 13 T cell receptor beta chains listed next were all sequenced from one sample in a study of graft-versus-host responses after intestinal transplantation. Method: immunoSEQ multiplex PCR; TCRdb's copy keeps in-frame clones and lacks some. The repertoire includes about 99,000 clones, 90% to 95% of them detected once, and roughly 1.2% sits in the top ten. Antigens for these TCRs are unknown. The sequenced sample was unstimulated CD8+ T cells sorted from spleen or lymph node cells, obtained before intestinal transplant. The receptor source for this set is a human donor who received an intestinal transplant.

The chain combines TRBV7-9 with TRBJ1-1; no clear D gene. Trimming took 5 bases from V and 11 from J, leaving 15 bases between them. The CDR3 runs 12 residues. Germline V CDR1 and CDR2: SEHNR, FQNEAQ (reference sequence). CDR3 sequence reads: CASSLSFTGAFF. The CDR3, as DNA: TGTGCCAGCAGCCTGTCTTTTACGGGGGCTTTCTTT.

The rearrangement joins TRBV7-2 to TRBJ1-5; unclear D gene. The CDR3 consists of 15 residues. Trimming cost V 1 base and J 2 bases, with 9 bases left between them. Germline values: CDR1 SGHTA, CDR2 FQGNSA. The chain's CDR3 is CASSLDNSGNQPQHF. CDR3 coding DNA: TGTGCCAGCAGCTTAGACAACAGCGGCAATCAGCCCCAGCATTTT.

The chain recombines TRBV11-2 with TRBJ1-1; D is ambiguous. Germline V gives CDR1 SGHAT, CDR2 FQNNGV. The V gene lost 1 base and the J gene lost 3 bases, with 15 bases spanning the gap. The CDR3 extends over 16 amino acids. In DNA form, the CDR3 reads TGTGCCAGCAGCTTAGCGCTGGGAACGGGGTACACTGAAGCTTTCTTT. The encoded protein is CASSLALGTGYTEAFF.

This clone was observed once. This chain links TRBV4-1 with TRBJ1-2, with unresolved D. With 0 bases removed from V and 2 bases from J, the gap between germline ends came to 7 bases. This CDR3 region has 14 residues. Germline CDR1 MGHRA, CDR2 YSYEKL. The CDR3 DNA sequence: TGCGCCAGCAGCCAAGAGGAAGGGAACTATGGCTACACCTTC. As protein: CASSQEEGNYGYTF.

The rearrangement links TRBV4-1 to TRBJ2-5; TRBD1 matches at 7 bases. J was trimmed by 2 bases and V by 4 bases; bases with no gene match: 10. Germline V gene data show CDR1 as MGHRA and CDR2 as YSYEKL. CDR3 length: 16 amino acids. CDR3 residues: CASSLDEGARQETQYF. The CDR3 DNA sequence: TGCGCCAGCAGCCTCGACGAGGGGGCGCGGCAAGAGACCCAGTACTTC.

Here the CDR3 DNA reads TGCGCCAGCAGCCAACTAACTCAGGGGCGGGCTGAAGCTTTCTTT. Translation: CASSQLTQGRAEAFF. This rearrangement joins TRBV4-1 to TRBJ1-1; D possibly corresponds to TRBD1 (6 bases). V was shortened by 2 bases and J by 6 bases, with 16 bases between the two germline ends. The CDR3 is 15 residues long. The V gene's germline CDR1 is MGHRA and CDR2 YSYEKL.

V is TRBV7-9 and J is TRBJ1-1; 10 bases agree with TRBD1. The CDR3 runs to 17 residues. The germline V gene encodes CDR1 SEHNR and CDR2 FQNEAQ (reference sequence). Trimming took 5 bases from V and 1 from J; bases not matched to a gene: 10. CDR3: CASSNPGGTGENTEAFF. In DNA, the CDR3 is TGTGCCAGCAGCAACCCGGGGGGGACAGGGGAGAACACTGAAGCTTTCTTT. Full variable domain (outside the CDR3, taken from reference TRBV7-9 and TRBJ1-1): DTGVSQNPRHKITKRGQNVTFRCDPISEHNRLYWYRQTLGQGPEFLTYFQNEAQLEKSRLLSDRFSAERPKGSFSTLEIQRTEQGDSAMYLCASSNPGGTGENTEAFFGQGTRLTVV.

The rearrangement joins TRBV18 to TRBJ2-3; 8 positions agree with TRBD2. The CDR3 sequence is 16 residues long. The ends lost 4 bases at V and 1 base at J; junction bases unmatched: 7. Germline V gene lookup returns CDR1 KGHSH and CDR2 LQKENI. CDR3 DNA: TGTGCCAGCTCACGGGAGGGACTAGGGGGCACAGATACGCAGTATTTT. It encodes CASSREGLGGTDTQYF.

J is TRBJ2-7 and V is TRBV7-2; 7 bases align to TRBD2. With V trimmed by 4 bases and J by 2 bases, 8 bases remained unmatched. CDR1 and CDR2 from the germline V gene are SGHTA and FQGNSA. This CDR3 has 15 residues. CDR3 sequence reads: CASSYGLAAPYEQYF. The CDR3 nucleotides read TGTGCCAGCAGCTACGGGCTAGCGGCCCCCTACGAGCAGTACTTC.

This chain joins TRBV2 and TRBJ2-7, with D possibly called TRBD1 or TRBD2 (5 bases each). The V end was cut by 1 base, the J end by 2 bases, with 15 bases between. Looked up from germline, CDR1 is SNHLY and CDR2 is FYNNEI. The CDR3 has 16 residues. CDR3 nucleotides: TGTGCCAGCAGTGAAGGAGGGGTACCGATACCCTACGAGCAGTACTTC. Translating it yields CASSEGGVPIPYEQYF.

V and J are TRBV21-1 and TRBJ1-6. TRBV21-1 is shown as a pseudogene. The CDR3 is made up of 12 amino acids. The CDR3: CASSLSGSPLHF. The DNA for the CDR3 is TGTGCCAGCAGCCTCAGCGGGTCACCCCTCCACTTT.

The gene calls are TRBV7-9 and TRBJ2-7; possible D gene TRBD2, 6 bases. The CDR3 totals 15 residues. V shed 5 bases and J shed 2 bases, with 16 bases lying between them. The germline gives CDR1 SEHNR, CDR2 FQNEAQ (reference sequence). CDR3 sequence reads: CASSQIGGATYEQYF. The CDR3 coding sequence is TGTGCCAGCAGCCAAATAGGAGGGGCTACCTACGAGCAGTACTTC.

The chain uses TRBV5-6 and TRBJ2-7; D perhaps matches TRBD1 (6 bases). CDR3 length: 12 amino acids. V lost 4 bases and J lost 3, with 8 bases in between. Germline V gives CDR1 SGHDT, CDR2 YYEEEE. The CDR3: CASSPQGYEQYF. CDR3 DNA sequence: TGTGCCAGCAGCCCACAGGGCTACGAGCAGTACTTC.